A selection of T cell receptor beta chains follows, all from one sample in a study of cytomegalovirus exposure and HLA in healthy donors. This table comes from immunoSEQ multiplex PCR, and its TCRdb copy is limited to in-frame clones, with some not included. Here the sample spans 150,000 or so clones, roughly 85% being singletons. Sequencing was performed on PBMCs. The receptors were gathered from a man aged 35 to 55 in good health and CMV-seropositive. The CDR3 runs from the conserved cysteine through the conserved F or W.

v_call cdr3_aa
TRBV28 CASSLPGQGDNEQFF
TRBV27 CASSAWGLRYNEQFF
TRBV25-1 CASSAVRGSYNEQFF
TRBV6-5 CASSYEAYYGYTF
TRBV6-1 CASSPLWGGAEAFF
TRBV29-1 CGVDGQGRGYTF
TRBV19 CASSILAGEGVDTQYF
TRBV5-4 CASSLGGRAAGELFF
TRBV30 CAWSIPGGDGYTF
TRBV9 CASSVSTDTGELFF
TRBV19 CASSPRTASPADEQYF
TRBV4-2 CASRGGDKQNEQFF
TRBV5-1 CASSLDFLRESYEQYF
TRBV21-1 CASSPGRGGYYGYTF
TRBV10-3 CAISEDIAGANTQYF
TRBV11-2 CASSSGNTGVPTDTQYF
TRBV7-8 CASSSTDYYNEQFF
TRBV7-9 CASSLGLAGGSGQYF
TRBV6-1 CASMVVRAEAQYF
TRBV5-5 CASSAASYNSPLHF
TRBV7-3 CASSSGYEQFF
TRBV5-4 CASSSGLAGSTDTQYF
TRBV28 CASSLRQGYSNQTQHF
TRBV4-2 CASSVRWGGEDEQFF
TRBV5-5 CASSFGVGTGIYEQYF
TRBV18 CASSPPGSLKVEAFF